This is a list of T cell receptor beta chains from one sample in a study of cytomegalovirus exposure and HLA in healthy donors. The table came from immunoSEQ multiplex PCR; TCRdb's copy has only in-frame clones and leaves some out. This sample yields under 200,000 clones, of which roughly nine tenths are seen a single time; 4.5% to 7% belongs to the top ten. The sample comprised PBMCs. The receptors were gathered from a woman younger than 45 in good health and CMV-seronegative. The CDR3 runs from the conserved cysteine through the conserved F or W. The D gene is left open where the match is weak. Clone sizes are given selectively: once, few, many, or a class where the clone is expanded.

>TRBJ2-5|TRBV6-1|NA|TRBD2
TGTGCCAGCAGTGGGGGGAACGGCGGGAGGGCCCAGTACTTC
CASSGGNGGRAQYF
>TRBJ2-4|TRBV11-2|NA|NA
TGTGCCAGCAGCTTAACAGGGGCCAAAAACATTCAGTACTTC
CASSLTGAKNIQYF
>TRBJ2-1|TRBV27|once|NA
TGTGCCAGCAGTTCCCTGGGGGATAGCTCCTACAATGAGCAGTTCTTC
CASSSLGDSSYNEQFF
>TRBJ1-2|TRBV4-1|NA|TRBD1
TGCGCCAGCAGCCAAGCGAACCGGGACAGGGTAGGGTATGGCTACACCTTC
CASSQANRDRVGYGYTF
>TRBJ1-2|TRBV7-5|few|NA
TGTGTCAGAAGCCAAAAAACAGGGTCTGGCTACACCTTC
CVRSQKTGSGYTF
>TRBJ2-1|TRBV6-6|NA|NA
TGTGCCAGCAGCTCCGGGACTCGTCTTCTAAAGGAGCAGTTCTTC
CASSSGTRLLKEQFF
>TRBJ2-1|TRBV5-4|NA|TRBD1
TGTGCCAGCAGCTTGGGACGACAGGGAAGATACAATGAGCAGTTCTTC
CASSLGRQGRYNEQFF
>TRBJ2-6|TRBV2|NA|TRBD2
TGTGCCAGCAGGCACAACACGGGAGGATCTGGGGCCAACGTCCTGACTTTC
CASRHNTGGSGANVLTF
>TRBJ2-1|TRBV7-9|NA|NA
TGTGCCAGCAGCTTAGTACGAGGGGATGAGCAGTTCTTC
CASSLVRGDEQFF
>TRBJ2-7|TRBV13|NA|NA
TGTGCCAGCAGCCCCTATGGGGGAGAGCAGTACTTC
CASSPYGGEQYF
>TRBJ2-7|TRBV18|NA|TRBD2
TGTGCCAGCTCACTACCCACGTCCCTGACTAGCGGGTCTAAACCCTACGAGCAGTACTTC
CASSLPTSLTSGSKPYEQYF
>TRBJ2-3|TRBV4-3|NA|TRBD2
TGCGCCAGCAGTAAATCGGCGGGAGGTCATACCACAGATACGCAGTATTTT
CASSKSAGGHTTDTQYF
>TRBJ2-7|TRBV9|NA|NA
TGTGCCAGCAGCGTAGCTACTGGGGACTCTGCCTACGAGCAGTACTTC
CASSVATGDSAYEQYF
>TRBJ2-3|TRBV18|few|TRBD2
TGTGCCAGCTCACTACGACTAGGACTAGGCACAGATACGCAGTATTTT
CASSLRLGLGTDTQYF
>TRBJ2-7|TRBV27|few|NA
TGTGCCAGCAGTTCAACCCTCCGACAGAGCTCCTACGAGCAGTACTTC
CASSSTLRQSSYEQYF
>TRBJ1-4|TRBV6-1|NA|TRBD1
TGTGCCACAAGGGGGACAGGGGTTAATGAAAAACTGTTTTTT
CATRGTGVNEKLFF
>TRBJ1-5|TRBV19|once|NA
TGTGCCAGTAGTTATCCCACCTCGTGGGCCATAAACCAGCCCCAGCATTTT
CASSYPTSWAINQPQHF
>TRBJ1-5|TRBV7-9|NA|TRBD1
TGTGCCAGCAGCTCCTCTGGGACAGGGGGGGGGTCCCAGCATTTT
CASSSSGTGGGSQHF
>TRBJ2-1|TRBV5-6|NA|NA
TGTGCCAGCAGAATTTTCGGGAGTTACAATGAGCAGTTCTTC
CASRIFGSYNEQFF
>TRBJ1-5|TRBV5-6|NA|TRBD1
TGTGCCAGCAGCTTGGCCATGACAGGGGACTTAAGCAATCAGCCCCAGCATTTT
CASSLAMTGDLSNQPQHF
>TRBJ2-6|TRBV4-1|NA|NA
TGCGCCAGCAGCCCAACAGAGGGGCCCCCGTCTGGGGCCAACGTCCTGACTTTC
CASSPTEGPPSGANVLTF
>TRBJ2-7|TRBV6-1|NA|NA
TGTGCCAGCAGTGAACAAGCAGGAACCTACGAGCAGTACTTC
CASSEQAGTYEQYF
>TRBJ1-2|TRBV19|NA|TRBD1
TGTGCCATCGCGGAGGAAGGGGGCTCGTACTATGGCTACACCTTC
CAIAEEGGSYYGYTF